One and the same sample provided the 20 T cell receptor beta chains below, sequenced in a study of monozygotic twins with inflammatory bowel disease. TCRdb reanalyzed the 5' RACE reads and collapses them to one entry per CDR3 protein, without DNA. The repertoire table contains fewer than 450,000 distinct CDR3 sequences. Sequenced material: blood. The receptor set was obtained from a human donor with ulcerative colitis or Crohn's disease, or a healthy co-twin of an affected twin (not recorded which).

Here the CDR3 reads CSAQPPGVNTGELFF. V and J are TRBV29-1 and TRBJ2-2; the TCRdb call, TRBD1, lacks DNA for checking. Germline V lookup: CDR1 SQVTM, CDR2 ANQGSEA. CDR3 size: 15 residues.

The chain has TRBV5-1 and TRBJ2-6. This CDR3 comprises 16 residues. Germline V CDR1 and CDR2: SGHRS, YFSETQ. Here the CDR3 reads CASSLEIEAGANVLTF.

This chain connects TRBV19 to TRBJ2-7; TCRdb picks TRBD1, but there is no DNA to check that call. This CDR3 has 16 amino acids. The V gene's germline CDR1 is LNHDA and CDR2 SQIVND (reference sequence). CDR3 amino acids: CASSILPLGYDYEQYF. Full variable domain (outside the CDR3, taken from reference TRBV19 and TRBJ2-7): DGGITQSPKYLFRKEGQNVTLSCEQNLNHDAMYWYRQDPGQGLRLIYYSQIVNDFQKGDIAEGYSVSREKKESFPLTVTSAQKNPTAFYLCASSILPLGYDYEQYFGPGTRLTVT.

V is TRBV9 and J is TRBJ2-3; checking the TCRdb D call of TRBD2 is not possible without DNA. Germline CDR1 SGDLS, CDR2 YYNGEE. The CDR3 sequence is 15 residues long. The CDR3 protein is CASSAGTSGTDTQYF.

The gene calls are TRBV6-5 and TRBJ2-3; as DNA is missing, the TRBD1 call by TCRdb cannot be tested. CDR3 length: 14 amino acids. The germline CDR1 and CDR2 sequences are MNHEY and SVGAGI. CDR3: CASSFLQGADTQYF.

The chain combines TRBV3-1 with TRBJ1-1; TCRdb picks TRBD1, but there is no DNA to check that call. The CDR3 contains 18 residues. The germline V gene has CDR1 LGHDT and CDR2 YNNKEL (reference sequence). The CDR3 is CASSHRNRIDNLNTEAFF.

This chain uses TRBV5-6 with TRBJ2-4; TCRdb's assignment of TRBD1 cannot be checked, as there is no DNA. Germline-derived CDR1 and CDR2 are SGHDT and YYEEEE. The CDR3 sequence is 14 residues long. CDR3 amino acids: CASSLLTGTNIQYF.

This CDR3 reads CASSPLAGGVSHEQYF. The chain couples TRBV5-1 to TRBJ2-7; the D gene TCRdb calls, TRBD2, cannot be checked with no DNA. Germline CDR1 reads SGHRS; CDR2 reads YFSETQ. The CDR3 loop spans 16 amino acids.

The chain is built from TRBV5-1 and TRBJ1-4. Germline CDR1 and CDR2: SGHRS and YFSETQ. The CDR3 covers 16 residues. The CDR3 loop reads CASNKGGTLINEKLFF.

The chain joins TRBV5-1 to TRBJ1-5. CDR1 and CDR2 from the germline V gene are SGHRS and YFSETQ. CDR3 length equals 15 residues. The CDR3 sequence: CASSLEEGFDQPQHF.

This chain joins TRBV24-1 and TRBJ2-6. The CDR3 spans 17 residues. CDR1 is KGHDR and CDR2 is SFDVKD in the germline V gene. CDR3 region: CATSDVPPGSGANVLTF.

This sequence joins TRBV4-1 and TRBJ2-1. The CDR3 is 15 residues long. Germline loops: CDR1 MGHRA, CDR2 YSYEKL. CDR3 region: CASSQGRQSYNEQFF.

This CDR3 reads CASSQEMQGVEQFF. V and J are TRBV4-2 and TRBJ2-1; TCRdb gives TRBD1 as the D gene, but with no DNA this cannot be confirmed. This CDR3 region has 14 residues. Germline values: CDR1 LGHNA, CDR2 YNFKEQ.

The genes are TRBV18 and TRBJ2-7. Germline V CDR1 and CDR2: KGHSH, LQKENI. The CDR3 loop spans 17 amino acids. The CDR3 protein is CASSPPGIGGITYEQYF.

This chain links TRBV7-6 with TRBJ2-5. The germline gives CDR1 SGHVS, CDR2 FNYEAQ. This CDR3 has 14 amino acids. The CDR3 protein is CASSLTVTLGTQYF.

The chain employs TRBV4-1 and TRBJ2-3; the TCRdb D gene call, TRBD1, has no DNA to confirm it. Looked up from germline, CDR1 is MGHRA and CDR2 is YSYEKL. The CDR3 loop spans 19 amino acids. CDR3 residues: CASSQDLSRAGESTDTQYF.

The genes are TRBV7-6 and TRBJ2-1; as DNA is missing, the TRBD1 call by TCRdb cannot be tested. CDR3 length: 12 residues. From germline, CDR1 is SGHVS and CDR2 FNYEAQ. The CDR3 region is CASSKQGHEQFF. The full variable domain, completed using reference TRBV7-6 and TRBJ2-1, is GAGVSQSPRYKVTKRGQDVALRCDPISGHVSLYWYRQALGQGPEFLTYFNYEAQQDKSGLPNDRFSAERPEGSISTLTIQRTEQRDSAMYRCASSKQGHEQFFGPGTRLTVL.

This chain joins TRBV12-3 or TRBV12-4 and TRBJ1-5; absent DNA, TCRdb's TRBD1 call cannot be checked. CDR3 size: 14 residues. CDR3 amino acids: CASSPWTGNQPQHF.

This chain joins TRBV7-6 and TRBJ1-6; the TRBD1 assignment by TCRdb is unverifiable without DNA. The V gene's germline CDR1 is SGHVS and CDR2 FNYEAQ. The CDR3 is 15 residues long. The CDR3: CASSLLGGQSSPLHF.

The chain recombines TRBV18 with TRBJ2-1; TCRdb's assignment of TRBD1 cannot be checked, as there is no DNA. The CDR3 extends over 16 amino acids. Germline V gives CDR1 KGHSH, CDR2 LQKENI. CDR3 in amino acids: CASSPPDRGPYNEQFF.